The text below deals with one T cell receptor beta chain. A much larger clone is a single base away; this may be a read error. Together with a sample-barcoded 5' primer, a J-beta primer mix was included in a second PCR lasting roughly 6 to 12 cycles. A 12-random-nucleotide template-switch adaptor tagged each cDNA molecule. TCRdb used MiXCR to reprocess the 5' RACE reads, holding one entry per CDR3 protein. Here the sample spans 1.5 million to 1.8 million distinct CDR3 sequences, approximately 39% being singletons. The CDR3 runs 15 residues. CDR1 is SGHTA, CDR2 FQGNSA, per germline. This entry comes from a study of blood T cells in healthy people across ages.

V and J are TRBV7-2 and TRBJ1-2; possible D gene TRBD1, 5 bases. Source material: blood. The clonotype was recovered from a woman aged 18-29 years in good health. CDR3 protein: CASSFLGLTNYDYTF. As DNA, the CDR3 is TGTGCCAGCAGCTTCTTGGGACTCACAAACTATGACTACACCTTC.